What follows are 2 T cell receptor beta chains derived from one specimen sequenced in a study of blood T cell repertoires in COVID-19. TCRdb's copy holds only in-frame clones and misses some; the assay was immunoSEQ multiplex PCR. The sample has fewer than 60,000 clones; 82% are singletons. The sequencing sample was made of peripheral blood. The receptors originated from a man aged 80 or over with COVID-19, enrolled during active disease.

This chain uses TRBV7-2 with TRBJ1-2; the D gene is possibly TRBD1 (5 bases). V was pared by 4 bases and J by 3 bases, with 15 bases between. CDR3 length equals 15 residues. Germline lookup yields CDR1 SGHTA and CDR2 FQGNSA. CDR3 nucleotides: TGTGCCAGCAGCTCCGGAGTGGGGGGAGACTATGGCTACACCTTC. Translated: CASSSGVGGDYGYTF.

The chain recombines TRBV7-2 with TRBJ2-1, with a weak D call TRBD2 (7 bases). V gave up 2 bases and J gave up 6 bases, with 11 bases separating them. CDR3 length: 14 residues. Germline-derived CDR1 and CDR2 are SGHTA and FQGNSA. The DNA of the CDR3 is TGTGCCAGCAGCTTAAGGGGGGAGGGCAATGAGCAGTTCTTC. This sequence encodes CASSLRGEGNEQFF.